Listed here are 28 T cell receptor beta chains from one sample, sequenced in a study of blood T cell repertoires in COVID-19. The data were produced by immunoSEQ multiplex PCR, yet TCRdb's version contains in-frame clones alone and is incomplete. This table holds a few hundred thousand clones, around 84% found once. Sequencing was carried out using peripheral blood. The receptors were sampled from a man between 60 and 70 years old with acute or convalescent COVID-19.

DNA for the CDR3: TGTGCCAGCAGTCAGTTCGCGGGGGGGCCTACCGGGGAGCTGTTTTTT. Translated, it gives CASSQFAGGPTGELFF. V usage is TRBV2 and J usage is TRBJ2-2; 9 bases agree with TRBD2. The CDR3 sequence is 16 residues long. Trimming cost V 5 bases and J 5 bases; bases outside gene matches: 9. CDR1 and CDR2 (germline): SNHLY, FYNNEI.

The chain uses TRBV7-2 and TRBJ2-2; 9 nucleotides match TRBD2. This CDR3 contains 19 residues. After removal of 1 base from V and 2 bases from J, the junction contained 11 bases not matched to a gene. From germline, CDR1 is SGHTA and CDR2 FQGNSA. The CDR3 DNA is TGTGCCAGCAGCTTAGTTCGTGGAAAGCGGGGGGTCAACACCGGGGAGCTGTTTTTT. It codes for CASSLVRGKRGVNTGELFF.

J is TRBJ2-7 and V is TRBV28; D is perhaps TRBD1 (5 bases). Germline V CDR1 and CDR2: MDHEN, SYDVKM. The CDR3 is 15 amino acids. With 5 bases removed from V and 2 bases from J, the gap between germline ends came to 16 bases. In DNA form, the CDR3 reads TGTGCCAGCAGTCCTTGGGCAGGGCTCGCCTACGAGCAGTACTTC. This gives the protein CASSPWAGLAYEQYF.

J is TRBJ2-2 and V is TRBV6-6; 13 bases map to TRBD2. With 5 bases clipped from V and 5 bases from J, the junction kept 20 bases outside the gene matches. The germline V gene encodes CDR1 MNHNY and CDR2 SVGAGI (reference sequence). The CDR3 runs to 21 residues. Here the CDR3 DNA reads TGTGCCAGCAGTCAACCGACCGAGACTAGCGGGGGGCATGTGTTGACCGGGGAGCTGTTTTTT. This codes for CASSQPTETSGGHVLTGELFF.

This chain links TRBV14 with TRBJ1-4, with D perhaps matching TRBD1 (6 bases). Germline V gene sequence: CDR1 SGHDN, CDR2 FVKESK. The CDR3 totals 19 residues. V lost 0 bases, J lost 0 bases, and 17 bases lay in between. CDR3 sequence: CASSQERPGGLATNEKLFF. In nucleotides, the CDR3 is TGTGCCAGCAGCCAAGAACGACCCGGGGGGCTGGCAACTAATGAAAAACTGTTTTTT.

The chain uses TRBV5-8 and TRBJ2-5; 16 nucleotides align to TRBD2. The germline V gene encodes CDR1 SGHTS and CDR2 YDEGEE. CDR3 length: 16 residues. V lost 4 bases to trimming and J lost 4 bases; unmatched junction nucleotides: 4. The chain's CDR3 is CASSHGTSGGVETQYF. The CDR3, as DNA: TGTGCCAGCAGCCATGGGACTAGCGGGGGGGTAGAGACCCAGTACTTC.

A word on this clone: Other DNA sequences within the sample encode an identical CDR3. This sequence joins TRBV11-3 and TRBJ2-2; 8 bases align to TRBD2. With V trimmed by 5 bases and J by 0 bases, 2 bases remained unmatched. Germline V CDR1 and CDR2: SGHNT, YENEEA. The CDR3 contains 15 residues. The CDR3 spells CASSPGGANTGELFF. CDR3 sequence (DNA): TGTGCCAGCAGCCCCGGGGGGGCGAACACCGGGGAGCTGTTTTTT.

This chain joins TRBV7-3 and TRBJ2-3; D uncertain. From germline, CDR1 is SGHTA and CDR2 FQGTGA. This CDR3 is built from 14 residues. V was shortened by 5 bases and J by 5 bases, with 14 bases between the two germline ends. The CDR3 spells CASSLGIFGDTQYF. The DNA for the CDR3 is TGTGCCAGCAGCCTCGGTATCTTTGGAGATACGCAGTATTTT.

The chain joins TRBV27 to TRBJ1-5; no reliable D call. Germline V gene data show CDR1 as MNHEY and CDR2 as SMNVEV (reference sequence). V shed 4 bases and J shed 3 bases, with 7 bases lying between them. This CDR3 spans 13 amino acids. The CDR3 nucleotides read TGTGCCAGCAGTTGGGCAGCCAATCAGCCCCAGCATTTT. Protein: CASSWAANQPQHF.

V gene TRBV29-1 combines with J gene TRBJ2-1; 7 nucleotides agree with TRBD2. Germline CDR1 is SQVTM and CDR2 is ANQGSEA. V was pared by 7 bases and J by 4 bases, with 10 bases of the junction left unmatched. This CDR3 has 14 amino acids. CDR3 bases: TGCAGCGCCGATTCTAGCGGACTATACAATGAGCAGTTCTTC. It yields the protein CSADSSGLYNEQFF.

The chain employs TRBV7-9 and TRBJ2-1; TRBD2 aligns across 11 bases. J was trimmed by 4 bases and V by 5 bases; bases with no gene match: 7. Looked up from germline, CDR1 is SEHNR and CDR2 is FQNEAQ (reference sequence). The CDR3 is made up of 16 amino acids. Here the CDR3 reads CASSVQLAGVYNEQFF. CDR3 coding DNA: TGTGCCAGCAGCGTTCAACTAGCGGGGGTTTACAATGAGCAGTTCTTC.

The rearrangement joins TRBV30 to TRBJ1-4; maybe TRBD1 (6 bases). The CDR3 totals 15 residues. The ends were cut back, 0 bases at V and 5 bases at J, with 13 bases in the middle. CDR1 and CDR2 (germline): GTSNPN, SVGIG (reference sequence). CDR3 sequence (DNA): TGTGCCTGGAGTGTACCTAACAGGGAAAATGAAAAACTGTTTTTT. It specifies CAWSVPNRENEKLFF. Together with reference TRBV30 and TRBJ1-4, the CDR3 gives the full variable domain: SQTIHQWPATLVQPVGSPLSLECTVEGTSNPNLYWYRQAAGRGLQLLFYSVGIGQISSEVPQNLSASRPQDRQFILSSKKLLLSDSGFYLCAWSVPNRENEKLFFGSGTQLSVL.

This rearrangement joins TRBV7-2 to TRBJ1-3, with 8 bases identical to TRBD1. The junction had 6 bases not matched to a gene; V was cut back by 2 bases and J by 3 bases. The CDR3 sequence is 16 residues long. CDR1 SGHTA and CDR2 FQGNSA come from the germline V gene. The CDR3: CASSLTRTGRGNTIYF. As DNA, the CDR3 is TGTGCCAGCAGCTTAACCCGGACAGGGCGTGGAAACACCATATATTTT.

For the CDR3, the DNA is TGTGCCAGCAGTTCACAGGGGGCTGAAAAACTGTTTTTT. Its protein is CASSSQGAEKLFF. This chain connects TRBV6-6 to TRBJ1-4, with 9 bases that match TRBD1. The junction had 1 base not matched to a gene; V was cut back by 4 bases and J by 7 bases. The CDR3 has 13 residues. Looked up from germline, CDR1 is MNHNY and CDR2 is SVGAGI (reference sequence).

This clone was observed a few times. This chain uses TRBV29-1 with TRBJ1-2; D perhaps matches TRBD1 (6 bases). Germline lookup yields CDR1 SQVTM and CDR2 ANQGSEA. The CDR3 covers 13 residues. Trimming shortened V by 7 bases and J by 4 bases, and 16 bases separated the two germline ends. Here the CDR3 DNA reads TGCAGCGCCTATACAGGGATGGGCTATGGCTACACCTTC. Translation: CSAYTGMGYGYTF.

The genes are TRBV27 and TRBJ2-1; D gene uncertain. The V end was cut by 6 bases, the J end by 5 bases, with 8 bases between. Germline CDR1 MNHEY, CDR2 SMNVEV (reference sequence). The CDR3 length is 12 residues. DNA for the CDR3: TGTGCCAGCAGGGCAACCAACAATGAGCAGTTCTTC. This sequence encodes CASRATNNEQFF.

The DNA of the CDR3 is TGTGCCAGCACGAACAGGCAAACCCTCCAAAAAGCTTTCTTT. It translates to CASTNRQTLQKAFF. The genes are TRBV6-6 and TRBJ1-1; D possibly corresponds to TRBD1 (5 bases). This CDR3 spans 14 amino acids. Germline values: CDR1 MNHNY, CDR2 SVGAGI (reference sequence). Deletions cut 7 bases from V and 9 bases from J, with 21 bases between.

The V and J genes are TRBV28 and TRBJ2-2, with 11 bases aligning to TRBD2. CDR1 and CDR2 (germline): MDHEN, SYDVKM. CDR3 length: 19 residues. Trimming removed 6 bases from V and 2 bases from J; junction bases left unmatched: 14. As DNA, the CDR3 is TGTGCCAGCAGCCCCCGGGCTAGCGGGGGGCGGAGAAACACCGGGGAGCTGTTTTTT. This gives the protein CASSPRASGGRRNTGELFF. The entire variable domain, with the rest obtained from reference TRBV28 and TRBJ2-2, is as follows: DVKVTQSSRYLVKRTGEKVFLECVQDMDHENMFWYRQDPGLGLRLIYFSYDVKMKEKGDIPEGYSVSREKKERFSLILESASTNQTSMYLCASSPRASGGRRNTGELFFGEGSRLTVL.

The chain uses TRBV19 and TRBJ2-5; the match to TRBD2 covers 8 bases. V trimming: 2 bases; J trimming: 2 bases; junction bases outside the gene matches: 4. Per the germline V gene, CDR1 is LNHDA and CDR2 is SQIVND (reference sequence). The CDR3 is 15 amino acids. The CDR3 DNA is TGTGCCAGTAGTATATTCTCGGGAGGGCAAGAGACCCAGTACTTC. Residues: CASSIFSGGQETQYF.

This clone was detected only once. This sequence joins TRBV21-1 and TRBJ1-6; TRBD1, as called in the table, went unchecked against the DNA. TRBV21-1 is a pseudogene locus. The CDR3 loop spans 18 amino acids. CDR3 loop: CASSKATMWTGHNSPLHF. The CDR3 DNA follows: TGTGCCAGCAGCAAAGCCACGATGTGGACAGGACATAATTCACCCCTCCACTTT.

The chain uses TRBV6-5 and TRBJ1-3; maybe TRBD1 (6 bases). Germline lookup yields CDR1 MNHEY and CDR2 SVGAGI. V was shortened by 7 bases and J by 3 bases, with 13 bases between the two germline ends. This CDR3 comprises 14 residues. The CDR3 spells CASTRTGFGNTIYF. DNA for the CDR3: TGTGCCAGCACCAGAACAGGGTTTGGAAACACCATATATTTT.

This chain uses TRBV2 with TRBJ2-7, with TRBD1 as a possible D gene (5 bases). The V end was cut by 7 bases, the J end by 1 base, with 17 bases between. CDR1 is SNHLY, CDR2 FYNNEI, per germline. CDR3 length: 15 amino acids. For the CDR3, the DNA is TGTGCCAGCATCCCACGGCAGGGCCTATCCTACGAGCAGTACTTC. It translates to CASIPRQGLSYEQYF.

V usage is TRBV3-1 (or the pseudogene TRBV3-2) and J usage is TRBJ2-2; 10 positions match TRBD1. The CDR3 totals 16 residues. Germline CDR1 LGHDT, CDR2 YNNKEL (reference sequence). V gave up 4 bases and J gave up 6 bases; unmatched junction bases: 8. The CDR3 region is CASSLPGTGVAGELFF. The CDR3 nucleotides read TGTGCCAGCAGCCTCCCCGGGACAGGGGTCGCCGGGGAGCTGTTTTTT.

This clone occurred once. This rearrangement joins TRBV11-3 to TRBJ2-1; 8 nucleotides agree with TRBD2. From germline, CDR1 is SGHNT and CDR2 YENEEA. The CDR3 runs 15 residues. The trim removed 1 base at V and 1 base at J, leaving 0 bases unmatched. Here the CDR3 reads CASSLGGGSYNEQFF. CDR3 bases: TGTGCCAGCAGCTTAGGCGGGGGGTCCTACAATGAGCAGTTCTTC.

The chain joins TRBV15 to TRBJ2-3, with a possible D match to TRBD2 (5 bases). Between the trimmed V and J ends, which lost 1 base and 3 bases, there was a span of 17 bases. The CDR3 has 17 amino acids. Per germline, CDR1 LNHNV and CDR2 YYDKDF (reference sequence). CDR3 coding DNA: TGTGCCACCAGCAGAGCTTACGAGGGCAGACCGACAGATACGCAGTATTTT. As protein: CATSRAYEGRPTDTQYF. Based on the CDR3 plus reference TRBV15 and TRBJ2-3, the full variable domain is DAMVIQNPRYQVTQFGKPVTLSCSQTLNHNVMYWYQQKSSQAPKLLFHYYDKDFNNEADTPDNFQSRRPNTSFCFLDIRSPGLGDTAMYLCATSRAYEGRPTDTQYFGPGTRLTVL.

This chain joins TRBV7-2 and TRBJ2-5; 10 bases align to TRBD2. Losses at the gene ends were 1 base for V and 7 bases for J; bases not matched to a gene: 12. CDR1 SGHTA and CDR2 FQGNSA come from the germline V gene. The CDR3 loop spans 17 amino acids. CDR3 protein: CASSLGKAGGPEGTQYF. The DNA for the CDR3 is TGTGCCAGCAGCTTAGGGAAAGCGGGGGGGCCAGAAGGGACCCAGTACTTC.

The gene calls are TRBV18 and TRBJ2-1; TRBD1 matches at 8 bases. The CDR3 is 15 residues long. J gave up 4 bases and V 4 bases, and 6 bases lay outside the gene matches. CDR1 and CDR2 (germline): KGHSH, LQKENI. The CDR3 loop reads CASSLRQGFYNEQFF. CDR3 bases: TGTGCCAGCTCACTTAGACAGGGGTTTTACAATGAGCAGTTCTTC.

The J gene is TRBJ2-2, the V gene TRBV5-1; TRBD2 aligns across 7 bases. This CDR3 is built from 16 residues. The germline gives CDR1 SGHRS, CDR2 YFSETQ. J lost 0 bases, V lost 1 base, and 3 bases had no gene match. The CDR3 DNA sequence: TGCGCCAGCAGCTTGCAGGCGGGGGCGAACACCGGGGAGCTGTTTTTT. Residues: CASSLQAGANTGELFF.